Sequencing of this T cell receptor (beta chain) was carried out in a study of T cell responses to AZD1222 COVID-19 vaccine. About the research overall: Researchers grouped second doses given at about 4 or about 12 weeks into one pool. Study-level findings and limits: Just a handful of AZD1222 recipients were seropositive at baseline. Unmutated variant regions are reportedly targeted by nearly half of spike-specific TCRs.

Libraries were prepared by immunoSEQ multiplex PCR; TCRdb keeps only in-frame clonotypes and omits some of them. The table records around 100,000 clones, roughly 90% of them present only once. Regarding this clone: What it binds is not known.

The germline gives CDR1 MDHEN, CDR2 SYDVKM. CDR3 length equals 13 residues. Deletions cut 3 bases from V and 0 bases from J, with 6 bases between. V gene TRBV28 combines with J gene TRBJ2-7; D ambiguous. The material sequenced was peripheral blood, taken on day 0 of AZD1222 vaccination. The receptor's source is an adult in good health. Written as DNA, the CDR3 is TGTGCCAGCAGTTTGGCAGGCTCCTACGAGCAGTACTTC. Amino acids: CASSLAGSYEQYF.